Below are 18 T cell receptor beta chains sequenced from a single sample in a study of blood T cell repertoires in COVID-19. TCRdb keeps only in-frame clones here, not all; method: immunoSEQ multiplex PCR. The table lists a few hundred thousand clones, 82% of them singletons, with less than 3.5% in the top ten. Material: peripheral blood. The receptors were gathered from a woman aged 18-35 years with acute or convalescent COVID-19.

This clone occurred once. CDR3 protein: CASSLSGTTNSPLHF. The CDR3 DNA sequence: TGCGCCAGCAGCTTGTCCGGGACAACTAATTCACCCCTCCACTTT. This chain uses TRBV5-1 with TRBJ1-6; D may be TRBD1 (6 bases). Germline CDR1 is SGHRS and CDR2 is YFSETQ. The CDR3 runs 15 residues. V gave up 1 base and J gave up 6 bases, with 11 bases separating them.

This chain connects TRBV12-1 to TRBJ2-2; the table names TRBD2, a call not compared with the DNA. TRBV12-1 is assigned pseudogene status. The CDR3 totals 17 residues. CDR3 protein: CASSFCSGRENTGELFF. For the CDR3, the DNA is TGTGCCAGCAGCTTTTGTAGCGGGAGAGAGAACACCGGGGAGCTGTTTTTT.

This clone was seen just once. This chain connects TRBV7-8 to TRBJ2-1; 7 bases fit TRBD1. This CDR3 is built from 13 residues. Germline V gene lookup returns CDR1 SGHVS and CDR2 FQNEAQ. Losses at the gene ends were 8 bases for V and 5 bases for J; bases not matched to a gene: 6. The CDR3 region has the DNA TGTGCCAGCGAAGGGGGCGGAGACAATGAGCAGTTCTTC. Translated, it gives CASEGGGDNEQFF. The variable domain in full, with the rest retrieved from reference TRBV7-8 and TRBJ2-1, is GAGVSQSPRYKVAKRGQDVALRCDPISGHVSLFWYQQALGQGPEFLTYFQNEAQLDKSGLPSDRFFAERPEGSVSTLKIQRTQQEDSAVYLCASEGGGDNEQFFGPGTRLTVL.

A single count supports this clone. The chain has TRBV11-3 and TRBJ2-1, with no clear D. In germline, CDR1 is SGHNT, CDR2 YENEEA. V gave up 7 bases and J gave up 6 bases, with 13 bases separating them. This CDR3 has 13 amino acids. The CDR3 sequence: CASTSDGSNEQFF. In DNA, the CDR3 is TGTGCCAGCACTAGTGACGGCTCCAATGAGCAGTTCTTC.

This chain links TRBV11-2 with TRBJ2-3, with 7 bases fitting TRBD1. V gave up 5 bases and J gave up 5 bases; unmatched junction bases: 10. There are 15 residues in the CDR3. Per the germline V gene, CDR1 is SGHAT and CDR2 is FQNNGV. DNA of the CDR3: TGTGCCAGCAGCGCCGGTCAGGGGGTTGGAGATACGCAGTATTTT. This encodes CASSAGQGVGDTQYF.

The gene calls are TRBV12-3 or TRBV12-4 and TRBJ2-1; D remains ambiguous. Trimming left V 5 bases short and J 10 bases short, with 12 bases between. This CDR3 spans 12 amino acids. CDR3 residues: CASSTLLREQFF. The CDR3 nucleotides read TGTGCCAGCAGTACCTTATTGAGAGAGCAGTTCTTC.

V is TRBV28 and J is TRBJ1-3, with a possible D match to TRBD1 (6 bases). CDR3 size: 13 residues. V lost 4 bases and J 8 bases, leaving 12 bases between the germline ends. CDR1 MDHEN and CDR2 SYDVKM come from the germline V gene. DNA of the CDR3: TGTGCCAGCAGTTCGACAGGCTTGGACACCATATATTTT. Its translation is CASSSTGLDTIYF.

The V call is TRBV11-2, the J call TRBJ2-1; 7 nucleotides agree with TRBD2. The CDR3 length is 12 residues. Germline CDR1 SGHAT, CDR2 FQNNGV. V shed 5 bases and J 15 bases; nucleotides not matched to a gene: 10. In nucleotides, the CDR3 is TGTGCCAGCAGCACCGCCGGACTAGTTTTGTTCTTC. Translating it yields CASSTAGLVLFF.

V and J are TRBV5-1 and TRBJ1-1, with TRBD1 as a possible D gene (5 bases). The ends were cut back, 4 bases at V and 2 bases at J, with 15 bases in the middle. Looked up from germline, CDR1 is SGHRS and CDR2 is YFSETQ. This CDR3 region has 15 residues. The CDR3 DNA sequence: TGCGCCAGCAGCCTCGGTGCCGGGACTAACACTGAAGCTTTCTTT. Amino acids: CASSLGAGTNTEAFF.

This chain uses TRBV3-1 (or the pseudogene TRBV3-2) with TRBJ2-3; D not resolved. In germline, CDR1 is LGHDT, CDR2 YNNKEL (reference sequence). There are 12 residues in the CDR3. V was cut by 1 base and J by 4 bases, with 3 bases left in between. CDR3 coding DNA: TGTGCCAGCAGCCAAGGAGCAGATACGCAGTATTTT. The encoded protein is CASSQGADTQYF.

The sample holds a few counts of this clone. The chain links TRBV5-1 to TRBJ1-1; TRBD1 is a possible D gene (6 bases). V was cut by 7 bases and J by 0 bases, with 10 bases left in between. The CDR3 loop spans 13 amino acids. Germline V lookup: CDR1 SGHRS, CDR2 YFSETQ. In DNA, the CDR3 is TGCGCCAGCGGACAGACTTTGAACACTGAAGCTTTCTTT. Protein sequence: CASGQTLNTEAFF.

This chain joins TRBV2 and TRBJ1-2, with 8 positions matching TRBD1. Germline CDR1 reads SNHLY; CDR2 reads FYNNEI. The CDR3 runs 14 residues. The trim removed 6 bases at V and 6 bases at J, leaving 9 bases unmatched. Here the CDR3 DNA reads TGTGCCAGCAGCCCACACCGGACAGGGAATGGCTACACCTTC. Translation gives CASSPHRTGNGYTF.

The chain has TRBV7-3 and TRBJ2-2, with 10 bases lining up with TRBD2. CDR1 is SGHTA and CDR2 is FQGTGA in the germline V gene. With V trimmed by 5 bases and J by 4 bases, 4 bases remained unmatched. The CDR3 spans 15 residues. The CDR3 region has the DNA TGTGCCAGCAGCGCCACTAGCGGGGTCACCGGGGAGCTGTTTTTT. Translated: CASSATSGVTGELFF.

The chain recombines TRBV14 with TRBJ1-1, with D possibly TRBD1 on 6 matching bases. In germline, CDR1 is SGHDN, CDR2 FVKESK. V lost 5 bases, J lost 4 bases, and 11 bases lay in between. This CDR3 region has 13 residues. CDR3: CASSTGFRTEAFF. The CDR3 region has the DNA TGTGCCAGCAGCACAGGGTTCCGCACTGAAGCTTTCTTT.

The chain employs TRBV5-1 and TRBJ1-1; no clear D gene. Germline V gives CDR1 SGHRS, CDR2 YFSETQ. The length of the CDR3 is 15 residues. With 4 bases removed from V and 5 bases from J, the gap between germline ends came to 18 bases. CDR3 region: CASSPVSSRGTEAFF. CDR3 sequence (DNA): TGCGCCAGCAGCCCGGTCTCATCGCGAGGGACTGAAGCTTTCTTT.

The gene calls are TRBV12-5 and TRBJ1-5; D call uncertain. This CDR3 has 16 residues. V lost 6 bases and J 4 bases, leaving 19 bases between the germline ends. Per germline, CDR1 LGHNT and CDR2 FRNRAP. CDR3 sequence reads: CASGSAPEDENQPQHF. The CDR3 DNA is TGTGCTAGTGGCTCAGCGCCGGAGGACGAAAATCAGCCCCAGCATTTT.

The table lists this clone with a few counts. J is TRBJ1-4 and V is TRBV7-9; 11 bases match TRBD1. V lost 5 bases and J lost 7; bases outside the gene matches: 6. Germline V CDR1 and CDR2: SEHNR, FQNEAQ (reference sequence). CDR3 size: 15 residues. The CDR3 DNA reads TGTGCCAGCAGCCCAACCGGGACAGGGGGTGAAAAACTGTTTTTT. Its protein is CASSPTGTGGEKLFF.

The rearrangement links TRBV15 to TRBJ1-1, with D possibly TRBD1 on 6 matching bases. CDR3 length equals 14 residues. In germline, CDR1 is LNHNV, CDR2 YYDKDF (reference sequence). Trimming shortened V by 8 bases and J by 1 base, and 14 bases separated the two germline ends. CDR3 residues: CATLKDRRNTEAFF. The DNA of the CDR3 is TGTGCCACCCTCAAGGACAGAAGGAACACTGAAGCTTTCTTT.